This record looks at one TCR beta chain sequence and its context. The entry originates in a study of T cells after yellow fever vaccination. The CDR3 runs to 13 residues. V dropped 2 bases and J dropped 4 bases, with 8 bases sitting between them. In germline, CDR1 is MGHDK, CDR2 SYGVNS. TCRdb re-called the 5' RACE reads with MiXCR, one entry per CDR3 protein. The profile shows about 300,000 distinct CDR3 sequences, roughly 9% of them singletons. This sequence joins TRBV25-1 and TRBJ1-1; D remains ambiguous. This receptor was identified in a man in his late teens or twenties who received the YFV17D yellow fever vaccine. The input for sequencing was CD4+ T cells sorted from PBMCs, taken 5 days after the yellow fever booster vaccination. CDR3 sequence: CASSELVATEAFF. The CDR3 DNA follows: TGTGCCAGCAGTGAACTTGTGGCCACTGAAGCTTTCTTT.